These T cell receptor beta chains were read from a single sample in a study of identical twins. TCRdb ran MiXCR on the 5' RACE reads and lists one entry per CDR3 protein. The repertoire holds roughly 700,000 distinct CDR3 sequences, with around 8.6% as singletons. These same records also appear under a second study, on yellow fever vaccine responses in identical twins.

Input material: PBMCs. Source of these receptors: a woman aged 18-29 years in good health. Each CDR3 is given with its conserved first and last residue. Each record gives: D gene, CDR3 length, clone size, V gene, J gene, CDR3 protein, CDR3 DNA. A D gene is named only where the DNA matches it firmly. Some rows have no size entry. The others give once, few or many, or a class for an expanded clone.

-	14	-	TRBV20-1	TRBJ2-3	CSARRAGVTDTQYF	TGCAGTGCTAGACGAGCAGGGGTCACAGATACGCAGTATTTT
TRBD1	18	few	TRBV6-2/TRBV6-3	TRBJ1-5	CASSYSLTGQDFDQPQHF	TGTGCCAGCAGTTACTCGTTAACGGGACAGGATTTCGATCAGCCCCAGCATTTT
TRBD1	15	many	TRBV12-3/TRBV12-4	TRBJ2-7	CASSPMDRGGNEQYF	TGTGCCAGCAGTCCGATGGACAGGGGGGGCAACGAGCAGTACTTC
-	12	many	TRBV7-2	TRBJ2-7	CASSFSAYEQYF	TGTGCCAGCAGCTTCTCAGCCTACGAGCAGTACTTC
-	19	few	TRBV4-3	TRBJ2-3	CASSQDRSVASMITDTQYF	TGCGCCAGCAGCCAAGATCGATCTGTCGCTAGCATGATCACAGATACGCAGTATTTT
TRBD1	14	-	TRBV15	TRBJ2-7	CATSGQGVLYEQYF	TGTGCCACCAGCGGACAGGGGGTCTTGTACGAGCAGTACTTC
-	13	few	TRBV25-1	TRBJ2-3	CASSELFRDTQYF	TGTGCCAGCAGTGAATTGTTCCGAGATACGCAGTATTTT
TRBD2	16	few	TRBV4-1	TRBJ2-3	CASSPIASGRPDTQYF	TGCGCCAGCAGCCCCATTGCTAGCGGGAGACCAGATACGCAGTATTTT
TRBD2	14	-	TRBV29-1	TRBJ2-3	CSVLSGREVVTQYF	TGCAGCGTCCTTAGCGGGAGGGAAGTTGTTACGCAGTATTTT
-	15	few	TRBV6-5	TRBJ2-3	CASSYSSFTGETQYF	TGTGCCAGCAGTTACTCGTCTTTTACCGGAGAGACGCAGTATTTT
TRBD2	15	-	TRBV7-2	TRBJ2-1	CASSKTSGGNNEQFF	TGTGCCAGCAGCAAAACTAGCGGGGGGAACAATGAGCAGTTCTTC
TRBD1	16	many	TRBV6-5	TRBJ1-1	CASSYHRRTGNTEAFF	TGTGCCAGCAGTTACCACCGAAGGACAGGGAACACTGAAGCTTTCTTT
TRBD2	16	few	TRBV7-2	TRBJ2-3	CASSYGGLAGGDTQYF	TGTGCCAGCAGCTATGGGGGGTTAGCGGGGGGTGATACGCAGTATTTT
TRBD1	17	-	TRBV5-6	TRBJ2-2	CASSFPYGTGPTGELFF	TGTGCCAGCAGCTTTCCATACGGGACAGGTCCCACCGGGGAGCTGTTTTTT
-	13	-	TRBV29-1	TRBJ2-1	CSVDSGSYNEQFF	TGCAGCGTTGACTCCGGCTCCTACAATGAGCAGTTCTTC
TRBD2	16	-	TRBV11-3	TRBJ2-3	CASSIGAGPSTDTQYF	TGTGCCAGCAGCATCGGAGCGGGGCCGAGCACAGATACGCAGTATTTT
TRBD2	19	few	TRBV28	TRBJ2-4	CASSLGLAGGLVTKNIQYF	TGTGCCAGCAGTTTAGGGCTAGCGGGGGGGCTCGTAACCAAAAACATTCAGTACTTC
-	13	many	TRBV27	TRBJ1-5	CASSSNRDQPQHF	TGTGCCAGCAGTTCTAACCGGGATCAGCCCCAGCATTTT
TRBD2	15	-	TRBV15	TRBJ2-3	CATSTGTSARDTQYF	TGTGCCACCAGCACCGGGACTAGCGCAAGAGATACGCAGTATTTT
-	15	few	TRBV27	TRBJ2-1	CASRTLDFSYNEQFF	TGTGCCAGCAGGACCTTGGACTTCTCCTACAATGAGCAGTTCTTC
TRBD1	15	-	TRBV10-3	TRBJ1-5	CAISEYRGGNQPQHF	TGTGCCATCAGTGAATACAGGGGGGGAAATCAGCCCCAGCATTTT
-	12	-	TRBV9	TRBJ1-2	CASIARYYGYTF	TGTGCCAGTATTGCCCGGTACTATGGCTACACCTTC
-	11	-	TRBV10-3	TRBJ1-2	CAIRDVGGYTF	TGTGCCATCAGGGACGTTGGTGGCTACACCTTC
TRBD2	16	many	TRBV15	TRBJ2-5	CATMKPTGLAGETQYF	TGTGCCACCATGAAGCCTACGGGACTAGCGGGAGAGACCCAGTACTTC
TRBD2	14	many	TRBV6-1	TRBJ2-2	CASSSGIYTGELFF	TGTGCCAGCAGTAGCGGGATTTACACCGGGGAGCTGTTTTTT
-	17	few	TRBV6-1	TRBJ2-4	CASSLRTGRLAKNIQYF	TGTGCCAGCAGTCTCAGGACGGGGCGATTAGCCAAAAACATTCAGTACTTC
TRBD2	17	-	TRBV25-1	TRBJ2-2	CASSRTSGRVNTGELFF	TGTGCCAGCAGTAGGACTAGCGGGAGAGTGAACACCGGGGAGCTGTTTTTT
TRBD2	15	-	TRBV6-2/TRBV6-3	TRBJ2-7	CASSYSTSGSYEQYF	TGTGCCAGCAGTTACTCGACTAGCGGATCCTACGAGCAGTACTTC
-	16	-	TRBV7-9	TRBJ1-4	CASSKQGPATNEKLFF	TGTGCCAGCAGCAAACAGGGTCCCGCAACTAATGAAAAACTGTTTTTT
TRBD1	14	many	TRBV29-1	TRBJ2-3	CSVRGTGATDTQYF	TGCAGCGTTCGTGGGACAGGGGCCACAGATACGCAGTATTTT
TRBD2	18	-	TRBV7-6	TRBJ2-1	CASSSLGLAGGPHNEQFF	TGTGCCAGCAGCTCGTTAGGACTAGCGGGAGGGCCCCACAATGAGCAGTTCTTC
-	15	-	TRBV13	TRBJ2-1	CASSLRARWNNEQFF	TGTGCCAGCAGCTTAAGAGCCAGATGGAACAATGAGCAGTTCTTC
-	13	-	TRBV20-1	TRBJ1-1	CSALTGRNTEAFF	TGCAGTGCTCTGACAGGAAGGAACACTGAAGCTTTCTTT
TRBD1	15	-	TRBV15	TRBJ2-3	CATSIRTGGTDTQYF	TGTGCCACCAGCATCAGGACAGGGGGCACAGATACGCAGTATTTT
-	13	few	TRBV29-1	TRBJ1-1	CSVLVGSDTEAFF	TGCAGCGTTCTGGTAGGAAGCGACACTGAAGCTTTCTTT
TRBD2	16	-	TRBV12-3/TRBV12-4	TRBJ2-7	CASSNGLAGGPYEQYF	TGTGCCAGCAGCAATGGACTAGCGGGGGGACCCTACGAGCAGTACTTC
-	12	-	TRBV10-3	TRBJ2-7	CAIGSWASEQYF	TGTGCCATCGGGTCCTGGGCCAGCGAGCAGTACTTC
-	19	-	TRBV11-1	TRBJ2-3	CASSSRISPGELETDTQYF	TGTGCCAGCAGCTCCCGGATTTCTCCCGGTGAACTAGAAACAGATACGCAGTATTTT
-	13	-	TRBV20-1	TRBJ2-3	CSATDSYTDAQYF	TGCAGTGCTACGGACAGCTACACAGATGCGCAGTATTTT
TRBD2	13	few	TRBV29-1	TRBJ2-1	CSVIAGGPNEQFF	TGCAGCGTGATAGCGGGGGGGCCGAATGAGCAGTTCTTC
TRBD2	16	-	TRBV7-9	TRBJ2-1	CASSPEGLVSWYEQFF	TGTGCCAGCAGCCCAGAAGGACTAGTGAGCTGGTATGAGCAGTTCTTC
-	14	many	TRBV6-1	TRBJ2-7	CATTKGGEGYEQYF	TGTGCCACAACAAAGGGGGGGGAGGGGTACGAGCAGTACTTC
-	14	many	TRBV7-2	TRBJ2-1	CASSLNRGDNEQFF	TGTGCCAGCAGCTTAAATCGCGGAGACAATGAGCAGTTCTTC
TRBD1	16	few	TRBV11-2	TRBJ2-4	CASSSNTGQVKNIQYF	TGTGCCAGCAGCTCCAATACAGGACAGGTTAAAAACATTCAGTACTTC
-	12	-	TRBV7-9	TRBJ2-5	CASSLADPSQYF	TGTGCCAGCAGCTTAGCCGACCCCTCCCAGTACTTC